This T cell receptor beta chain was captured in a study of T-cell memory formation after mild COVID-19. This clonotype showed up many times. Antigen unknown. V lost 4 bases to trimming and J lost 1 base, with 6 bases between them. There are 13 residues in the CDR3. The germline CDR1 and CDR2 sequences are MRHNA and SNTAGT. Study-wide results and limits: There were some responding clones in pre-infection memory, which suggested that cross-reactive memory had joined. Among CD4+ contracting clones, most were CM and EM, and CD8+ ones EMRA.

TCRdb re-called the 5' RACE reads through MiXCR, storing one row per CDR3 protein. The profile shows 550,000 to 700,000 distinct CDR3 sequences, more than 15% of them singletons. The source of this sequence is an adult woman who had mild COVID-19 (a few samples of this study predate the infection). Cell type and time point are not known. V usage is TRBV6-4 and J usage is TRBJ2-3; D is possibly TRBD2 (6 bases). The sample taken for sequencing was PBMCs or a T cell subset sorted from them (not recorded which). The CDR3 DNA reads TGTGCCAGCAGTGCGGGAGGCACAGATACGCAGTATTTT. Protein sequence: CASSAGGTDTQYF.